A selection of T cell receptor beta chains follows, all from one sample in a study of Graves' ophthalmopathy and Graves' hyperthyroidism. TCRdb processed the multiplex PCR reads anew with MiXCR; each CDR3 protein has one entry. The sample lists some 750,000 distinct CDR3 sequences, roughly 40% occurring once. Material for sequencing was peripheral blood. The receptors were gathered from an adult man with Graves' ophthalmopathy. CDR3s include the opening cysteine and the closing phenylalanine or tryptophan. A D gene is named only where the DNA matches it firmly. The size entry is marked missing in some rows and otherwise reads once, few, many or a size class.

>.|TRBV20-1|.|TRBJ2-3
CSASYDTQYF
TGCAGTGCTAGCTACGATACGCAGTATTTT
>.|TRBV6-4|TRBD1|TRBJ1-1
CANSATGSTEAFF
TGTGCCAACAGTGCGACAGGGAGTACTGAAGCTTTCTTT
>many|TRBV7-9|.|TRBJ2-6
CASSGSSGANVLTF
TGTGCCAGCAGCGGAAGCTCTGGGGCCAACGTCCTGACTTTC
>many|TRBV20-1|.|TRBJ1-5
CSARAKGQSNQPQHF
TGCAGTGCTAGGGCCAAAGGACAGAGCAATCAGCCCCAGCATTTT
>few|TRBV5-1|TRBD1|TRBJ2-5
CASSFLTGTVQETQYF
TGCGCCAGCAGCTTCTTAACCGGGACAGTGCAAGAGACCCAGTACTTC
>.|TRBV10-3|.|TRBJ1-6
CAISEGQPGTLHF
TGTGCCATCAGTGAGGGGCAACCCGGGACCCTCCACTTT
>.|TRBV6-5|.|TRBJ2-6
CASSYRGAGANVLTF
TGTGCCAGCAGTTATAGGGGGGCTGGGGCCAACGTCCTGACTTTC
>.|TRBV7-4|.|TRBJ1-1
CASTFGRPGNEAFF
TGTGCCAGCACCTTCGGGAGGCCAGGCAATGAAGCTTTCTTT
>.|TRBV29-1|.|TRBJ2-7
CSLDLIRQTNEQYF
TGCAGCTTAGATCTGATACGTCAAACGAACGAGCAGTACTTC
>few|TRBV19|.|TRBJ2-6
CASSISAATLGANVLTF
TGTGCCAGTAGTATTTCGGCAGCTACTCTTGGGGCCAACGTCCTGACTTTC
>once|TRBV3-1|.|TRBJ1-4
CASSQEIGSNEKLFF
TGTGCCAGCAGCCAGGAGATCGGGTCTAATGAAAAACTGTTTTTT
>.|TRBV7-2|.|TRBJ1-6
CASSFGVSNSPLHF
TGTGCCAGCAGCTTCGGGGTGTCCAATTCACCCCTCCACTTT
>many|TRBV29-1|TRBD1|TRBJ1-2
CSVEGGQGQNIYGYTF
TGCAGCGTTGAGGGGGGACAGGGACAGAACATATATGGCTACACCTTC
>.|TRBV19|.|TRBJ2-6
CASSIGGAGANVLTF
TGTGCCAGTAGTATTGGGGGAGCTGGGGCCAACGTCCTGACTTTC
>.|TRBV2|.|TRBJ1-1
CASSVYGGLDTEAFF
TGTGCCAGCAGTGTATATGGGGGGTTGGACACTGAAGCTTTCTTT
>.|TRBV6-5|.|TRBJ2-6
CASGFLGSSGANVLTF
TGTGCCAGCGGGTTCTTAGGTAGCTCTGGGGCCAACGTCCTGACTTTC
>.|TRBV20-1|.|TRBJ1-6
CSAREFSGANSPLHF
TGCAGTGCTAGAGAATTCTCTGGGGCCAATTCACCCCTCCACTTT